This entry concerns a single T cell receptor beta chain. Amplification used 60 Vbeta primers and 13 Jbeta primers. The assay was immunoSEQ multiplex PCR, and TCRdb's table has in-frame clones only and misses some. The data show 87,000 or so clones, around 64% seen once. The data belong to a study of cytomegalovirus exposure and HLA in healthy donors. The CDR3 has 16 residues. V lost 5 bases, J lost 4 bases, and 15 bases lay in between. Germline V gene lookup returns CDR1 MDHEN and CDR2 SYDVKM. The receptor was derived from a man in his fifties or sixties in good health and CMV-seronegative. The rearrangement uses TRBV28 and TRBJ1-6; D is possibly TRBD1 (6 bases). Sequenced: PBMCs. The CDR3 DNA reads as TGTGCCAGCAGTGCTGCAGGGGCACTTTATAATTCACCCCTCCACTTT. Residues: CASSAAGALYNSPLHF.